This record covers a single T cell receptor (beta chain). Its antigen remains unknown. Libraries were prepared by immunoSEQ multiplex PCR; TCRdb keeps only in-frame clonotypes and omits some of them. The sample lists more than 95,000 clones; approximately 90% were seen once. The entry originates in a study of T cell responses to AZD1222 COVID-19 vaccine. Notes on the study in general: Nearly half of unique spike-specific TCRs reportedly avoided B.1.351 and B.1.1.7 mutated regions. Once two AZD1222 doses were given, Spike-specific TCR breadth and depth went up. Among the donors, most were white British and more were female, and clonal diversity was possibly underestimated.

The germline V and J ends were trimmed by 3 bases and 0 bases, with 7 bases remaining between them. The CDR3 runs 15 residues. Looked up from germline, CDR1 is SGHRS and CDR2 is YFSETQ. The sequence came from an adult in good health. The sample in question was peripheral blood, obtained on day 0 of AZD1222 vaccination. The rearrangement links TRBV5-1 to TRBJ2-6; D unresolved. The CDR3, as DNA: TGCGCCAGCAGCTCAAGTGCCTCTGGGGCCAACGTCCTGACTTTC. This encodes CASSSSASGANVLTF.